This T cell receptor beta chain was sequenced for a study of blood T cell repertoires in COVID-19. Turning to the study itself: PBMCs, B-cell-depleted T cells, or T cells were the source of the cDNA or gDNA that made up the material.

Measured with immunoSEQ multiplex PCR; TCRdb has only the in-frame clones, and not every one. The data show a few hundred thousand clones, with roughly 90% seen just once and under 20% held by the top ten. What the recovered Cohort 3 donors had was two negative PCRs, clearance, or symptom resolution. V trimming: 5 bases; J trimming: 4 bases; junction bases outside the gene matches: 8. CDR3 length: 16 residues. Germline V CDR1 and CDR2: SGHTA, FQGNSA. The sequence derives from a woman in her twenties or thirties who had recovered from COVID-19. The sequenced sample was PBMCs or T cells enriched from blood (not recorded which). The chain is built from TRBV7-2 and TRBJ2-1, with 10 nucleotides matching TRBD1. The CDR3 DNA sequence: TGTGCCAGCAGCGTCACCGGGACAGGGGCTTACAATGAGCAGTTCTTC. Protein product: CASSVTGTGAYNEQFF.